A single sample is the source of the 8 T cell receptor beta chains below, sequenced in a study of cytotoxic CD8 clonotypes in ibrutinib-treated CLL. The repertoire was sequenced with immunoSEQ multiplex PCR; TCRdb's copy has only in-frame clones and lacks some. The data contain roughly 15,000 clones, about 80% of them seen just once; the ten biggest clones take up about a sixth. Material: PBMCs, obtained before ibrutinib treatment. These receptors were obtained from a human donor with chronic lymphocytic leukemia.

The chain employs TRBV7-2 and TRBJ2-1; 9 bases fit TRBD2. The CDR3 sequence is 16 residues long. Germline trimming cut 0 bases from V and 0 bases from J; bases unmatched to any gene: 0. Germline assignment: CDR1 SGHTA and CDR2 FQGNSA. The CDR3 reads CASSLAGLASYNEQFF. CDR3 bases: TGTGCCAGCAGCTTAGCGGGACTAGCCTCCTACAATGAGCAGTTCTTC.

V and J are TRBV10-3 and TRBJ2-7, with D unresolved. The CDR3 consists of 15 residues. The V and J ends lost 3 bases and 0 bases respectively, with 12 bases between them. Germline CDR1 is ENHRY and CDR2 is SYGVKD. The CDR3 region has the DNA TGTGCCATCAGTGACTCTCTTACAACCTCCTACGAGCAGTACTTC. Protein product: CAISDSLTTSYEQYF.

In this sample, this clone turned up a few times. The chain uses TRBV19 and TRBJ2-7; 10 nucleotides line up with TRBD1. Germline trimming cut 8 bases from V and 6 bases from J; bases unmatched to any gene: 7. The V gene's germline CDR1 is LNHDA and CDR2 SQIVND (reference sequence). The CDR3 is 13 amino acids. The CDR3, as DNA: TGTGCCAGTCGGACAGGGGGGTCGACCGAGCAGTACTTC. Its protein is CASRTGGSTEQYF.

The CDR3 nucleotides are TGTGCCAGCAGCTTGTATTCGGACCGAGCCTACGAGCAGTACTTC. This encodes CASSLYSDRAYEQYF. The chain links TRBV5-5 to TRBJ2-7; unclear D gene. The CDR3 loop spans 15 amino acids. Trimming pared 1 base from V and 2 bases from J, leaving 13 bases between. CDR1 SGHKS and CDR2 YYEKEE come from the germline V gene (reference sequence).

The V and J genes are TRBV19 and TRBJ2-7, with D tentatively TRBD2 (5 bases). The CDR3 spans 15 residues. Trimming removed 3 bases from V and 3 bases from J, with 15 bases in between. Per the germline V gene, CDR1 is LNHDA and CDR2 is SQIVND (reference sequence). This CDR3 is CASSIYSGVDYEQYF. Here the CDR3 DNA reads TGTGCCAGTAGTATCTACTCCGGGGTCGACTACGAGCAGTACTTC.

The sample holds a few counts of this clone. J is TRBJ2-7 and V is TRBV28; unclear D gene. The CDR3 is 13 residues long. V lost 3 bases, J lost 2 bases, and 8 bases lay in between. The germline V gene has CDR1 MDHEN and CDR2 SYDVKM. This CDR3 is CASSFSKTYEQYF. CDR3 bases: TGTGCCAGCAGTTTCTCCAAAACCTACGAGCAGTACTTC.

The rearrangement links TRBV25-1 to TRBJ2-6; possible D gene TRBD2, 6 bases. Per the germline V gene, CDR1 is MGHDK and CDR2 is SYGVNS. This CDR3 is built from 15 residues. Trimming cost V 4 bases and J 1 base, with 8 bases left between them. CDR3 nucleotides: TGTGCCAGCAGTGGGGCGGGGTCTGGGGCCAACGTCCTGACTTTC. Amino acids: CASSGAGSGANVLTF.

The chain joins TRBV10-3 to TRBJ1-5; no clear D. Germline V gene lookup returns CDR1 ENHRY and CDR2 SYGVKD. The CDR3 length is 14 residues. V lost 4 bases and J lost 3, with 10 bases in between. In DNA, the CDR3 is TGTGCCATCAGTGCCGGGAGGGACAATCAGCCCCAGCATTTT. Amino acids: CAISAGRDNQPQHF.